This TCR beta chain is from a study of T-cell memory formation after mild COVID-19. The wider study: The two donors had largely donor-specific TCR clusters.

UMIs and sample barcodes were carried by the TCR alpha and TCR beta cDNA libraries that 5'RACE produced using constant-segment primers. TCRdb reprocessed the 5' RACE reads via MiXCR and lists one record per CDR3 protein. The data show about 560,000 distinct CDR3 sequences, with over 15% seen just once and around 13% held by the top ten. In its sample, this clonotype was seen a few times. The germline gene is not matched at one end of the junction; a read error may be the cause. CDR1 is SEHNR, CDR2 FQNEAQ, per germline (reference sequence). This CDR3 is built from 12 residues. The receptor's source is an adult woman who had mild COVID-19 (a few samples of this study predate the infection). Cell type and time point are not known. V usage is TRBV7-9 and J usage is TRBJ1-1, with 7 bases aligning to TRBD1. The material sequenced was PBMCs or a T cell subset sorted from them (not recorded which). In DNA, the CDR3 is TGTGCCAGCAGTCTAGCACAGGGGATCGAGACATTT. It yields the protein CASSLAQGIETF.